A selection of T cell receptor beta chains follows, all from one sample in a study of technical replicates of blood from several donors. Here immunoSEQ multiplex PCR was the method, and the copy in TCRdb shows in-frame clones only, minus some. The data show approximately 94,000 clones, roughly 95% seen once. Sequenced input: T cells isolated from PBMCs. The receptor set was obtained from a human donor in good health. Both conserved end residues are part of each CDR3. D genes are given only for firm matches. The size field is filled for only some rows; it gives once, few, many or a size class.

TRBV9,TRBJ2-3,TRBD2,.,CASSGSGAYTDTQYF,TGTGCCAGCAGCGGCAGCGGGGCATACACAGATACGCAGTATTTT
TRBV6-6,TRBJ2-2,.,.,CASSYSVGGELFF,TGTGCCAGCAGTTACTCTGTCGGCGGGGAGCTGTTTTTT
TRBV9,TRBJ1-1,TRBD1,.,CASSMDREIEAFF,TGTGCCAGCAGCATGGACAGGGAGATTGAAGCTTTCTTT
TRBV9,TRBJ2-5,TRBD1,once,CASSGDSAWGTQYF,TGTGCCAGCAGCGGGGACAGTGCGTGGGGGACCCAGTACTTC
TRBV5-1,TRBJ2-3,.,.,CASRTTPSTDTQYF,TGCGCCAGCAGGACTACTCCTAGCACAGATACGCAGTATTTT
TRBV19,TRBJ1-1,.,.,CASNPGLNTEAFF,TGTGCCAGTAATCCAGGGCTGAACACTGAAGCTTTCTTT
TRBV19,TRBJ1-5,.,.,CASSIRQMNQPQHF,TGTGCCAGTAGTATCAGACAGATGAATCAGCCCCAGCATTTT
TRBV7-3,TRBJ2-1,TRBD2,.,CASSLIPSGNENEQFF,TGTGCCAGCAGCTTAATACCTAGCGGGAATGAAAATGAGCAGTTCTTC
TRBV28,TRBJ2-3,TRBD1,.,CASKKGTGEGDTQYF,TGTGCCAGCAAGAAGGGGACAGGGGAGGGGGATACGCAGTATTTT
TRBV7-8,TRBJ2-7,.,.,CASSPGRGLGEQYF,TGTGCCAGCAGCCCAGGGCGGGGATTGGGGGAGCAGTACTTC
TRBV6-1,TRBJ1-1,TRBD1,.,CASSAFKTGDTEAFF,TGTGCCAGCAGTGCATTCAAGACAGGGGACACTGAAGCTTTCTTT
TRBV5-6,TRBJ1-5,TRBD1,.,CASSLGQGFQPQHF,TGTGCCAGCAGCTTGGGACAGGGATTTCAGCCCCAGCATTTT
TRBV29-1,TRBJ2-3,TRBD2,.,CSVEGLSPGTSGRAGTDTQYF,TGCAGCGTTGAAGGCCTCTCTCCCGGGACTAGCGGGAGAGCTGGCACAGATACGCAGTATTTT
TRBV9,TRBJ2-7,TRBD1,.,CASSVGGQGYEQYF,TGTGCCAGCAGCGTAGGGGGACAGGGCTACGAGCAGTACTTC
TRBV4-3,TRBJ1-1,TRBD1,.,CASSPMTGGIAEAFF,TGCGCCAGCAGCCCAATGACAGGGGGCATCGCTGAAGCTTTCTTT
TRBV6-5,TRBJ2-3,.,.,CASSRDYTDTQYF,TGTGCCAGCAGCCGGGATTACACAGATACGCAGTATTTT
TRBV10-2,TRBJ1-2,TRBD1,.,CASSTGGYGYTF,TGCGCCAGCAGTACAGGGGGCTATGGCTACACCTTC
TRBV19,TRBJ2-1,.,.,CASSTDSLYNEQFF,TGTGCCAGTAGTACCGACTCTCTATACAATGAGCAGTTCTTC
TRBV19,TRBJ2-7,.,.,CASSIDNYEQYF,TGTGCCAGTAGTATAGACAACTACGAGCAGTACTTC
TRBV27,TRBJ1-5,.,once,CASSFIGSNQPQHF,TGTGCCAGCAGTTTTATAGGGAGTAATCAGCCCCAGCATTTT
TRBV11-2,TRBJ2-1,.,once,CASTIFKSSYNEQFF,TGTGCCAGCACCATATTTAAGAGCTCCTACAATGAGCAGTTCTTC
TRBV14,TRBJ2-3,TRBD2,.,CASSHLADQADTQYF,TGTGCCAGCAGCCATCTAGCGGACCAGGCAGATACGCAGTATTTT
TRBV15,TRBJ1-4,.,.,CATSKKGSLIEKLFF,TGTGCCACCAGCAAGAAGGGGTCTTTGATCGAAAAACTGTTTTTT
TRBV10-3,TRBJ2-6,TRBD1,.,CATTTGAGANVLTF,TGTGCCACCACGACAGGGGCTGGGGCCAACGTCCTGACTTTC
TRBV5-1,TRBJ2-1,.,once,CASSLTPGEQFF,TGCGCCAGCAGCTTGACTCCAGGGGAGCAGTTCTTC
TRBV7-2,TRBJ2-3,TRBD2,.,CASSPGLAGDTQYF,TGTGCCAGCAGCCCTGGACTAGCGGGAGATACGCAGTATTTT
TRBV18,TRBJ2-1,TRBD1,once,CASGVTPGQGASYNEQFF,TGTGCCAGCGGAGTCACACCGGGACAGGGGGCCTCCTACAATGAGCAGTTCTTC
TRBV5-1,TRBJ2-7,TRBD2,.,CASSLGGGRSSYEQYF,TGCGCCAGCAGCTTGGGGGGCGGGAGAAGCTCCTACGAGCAGTACTTC
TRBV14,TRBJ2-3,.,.,CASSQGPRQPDTQYF,TGTGCCAGCAGCCAGGGGCCGCGCCAACCAGATACGCAGTATTTT
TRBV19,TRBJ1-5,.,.,CASIKGAGESFQPQHF,TGTGCCAGTATAAAAGGCGCAGGGGAATCGTTTCAGCCCCAGCATTTT
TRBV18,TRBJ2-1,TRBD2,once,CASSPREGRVNEQFF,TGTGCCAGCTCACCGCGGGAGGGCCGGGTCAATGAGCAGTTCTTC
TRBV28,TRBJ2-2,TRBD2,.,CASCLFVAGGSTGELFF,TGTGCCAGCTGTCTATTTGTAGCGGGAGGATCTACCGGGGAGCTGTTTTTT
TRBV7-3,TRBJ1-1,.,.,CASSLTKGHEAFF,TGTGCCAGCAGCTTAACGAAGGGACATGAAGCTTTCTTT
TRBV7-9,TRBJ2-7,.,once,CASSSDEQYF,TGTGCCAGCAGCTCGGACGAGCAGTACTTC
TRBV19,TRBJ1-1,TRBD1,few,CASSSRQGMNTEAFF,TGTGCCAGTAGTTCCCGACAGGGGATGAACACTGAAGCTTTCTTT
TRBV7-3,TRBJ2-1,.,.,CASSTDNEQFF,TGTGCCAGCAGCACGGACAATGAGCAGTTCTTC
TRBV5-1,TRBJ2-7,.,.,CASSLYGSGSYEQYF,TGCGCCAGCAGCTTGTACGGGAGTGGCTCCTACGAGCAGTACTTC
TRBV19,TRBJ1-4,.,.,CASRIGSNEKLFF,TGTGCCAGTAGAATCGGGAGTAACGAAAAACTGTTTTTT
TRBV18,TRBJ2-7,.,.,CASSPGGDYEQYF,TGTGCCAGCTCACCAGGCGGGGACTACGAGCAGTACTTC
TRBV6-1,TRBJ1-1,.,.,CASSEARLRGKTLGAFF,TGTGCCAGCAGTGAAGCGCGGTTACGGGGGAAAACACTGGGAGCTTTCTTT
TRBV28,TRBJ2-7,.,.,CASHGRRTVSSYEQYF,TGTGCCAGCCATGGTCGGAGGACGGTTAGCTCCTACGAGCAGTACTTC
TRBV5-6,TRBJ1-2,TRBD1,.,CASHRTGFLYGYTF,TGTGCCAGCCACAGGACAGGTTTTCTGTATGGCTACACCTTC
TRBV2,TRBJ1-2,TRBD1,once,CASTRGLANYGYTF,TGTGCCAGCACTAGGGGGCTCGCTAACTATGGCTACACCTTC
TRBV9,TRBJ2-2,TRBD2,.,CASSVLGLAYTGELFF,TGTGCCAGCAGCGTATTGGGACTAGCGTACACCGGGGAGCTGTTTTTT
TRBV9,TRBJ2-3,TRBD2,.,CASSVAGGGDTQYF,TGTGCCAGCAGCGTGGCGGGAGGAGGAGATACGCAGTATTTT
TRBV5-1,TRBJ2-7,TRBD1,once,CASSLGGWDRVFEQYF,TGCGCCAGCAGCTTGGGGGGCTGGGACAGGGTCTTCGAGCAGTACTTC
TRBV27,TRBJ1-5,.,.,CASHRGAGYSNQPQHF,TGTGCCAGCCACCGGGGGGCGGGATATAGCAATCAGCCCCAGCATTTT
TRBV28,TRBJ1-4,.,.,CASAQTGTRNEKLFF,TGTGCCAGCGCCCAAACCGGGACACGCAATGAAAAACTGTTTTTT
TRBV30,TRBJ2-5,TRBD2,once,CAWTSGGETQYF,TGTGCCTGGACTAGCGGGGGGGAGACCCAGTACTTC
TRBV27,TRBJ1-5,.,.,CASSPYSNQPQHF,TGTGCCAGCAGTCCCTATAGCAATCAGCCCCAGCATTTT
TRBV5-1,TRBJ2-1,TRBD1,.,CASLSGQASHEQFF,TGCGCCAGCCTATCGGGACAGGCTAGCCATGAGCAGTTCTTC
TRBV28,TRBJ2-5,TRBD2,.,CASSLLFKASGLGETQYF,TGTGCCAGCAGTTTATTATTTAAGGCTAGCGGGCTTGGAGAGACCCAGTACTTC
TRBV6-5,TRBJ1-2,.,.,CASSSAQTNYGYTF,TGTGCCAGCAGTTCCGCCCAGACTAACTATGGCTACACCTTC
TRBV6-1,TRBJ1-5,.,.,CASRWDLGGPQHF,TGTGCCAGCAGGTGGGATTTAGGGGGGCCCCAGCATTTT
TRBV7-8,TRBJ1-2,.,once,CASSLDYRGYTF,TGTGCCAGCAGCTTAGACTATCGCGGCTACACCTTC
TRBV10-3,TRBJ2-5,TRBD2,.,CAISGATSGQETQYF,TGTGCCATCAGTGGGGCTACTAGCGGGCAAGAGACCCAGTACTTC
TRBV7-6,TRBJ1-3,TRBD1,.,CASREDRVGNTIYF,TGTGCCAGCAGGGAAGACAGGGTTGGAAACACCATATATTTT
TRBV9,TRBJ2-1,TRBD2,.,CASSGGEHSGHEQFF,TGTGCCAGCTCGGGAGGGGAACATTCCGGGCATGAGCAGTTCTTC
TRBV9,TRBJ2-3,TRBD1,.,CASSVGLQGAVDTQYF,TGTGCCAGCAGCGTTGGTTTACAGGGGGCTGTAGATACGCAGTATTTT
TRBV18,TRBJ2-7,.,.,CASYSDSLLEQYF,TGTGCCAGCTACAGTGACAGTCTCCTCGAGCAGTACTTC